This T cell receptor (beta chain) was captured in a study of early T cells in non-severe SARS-CoV-2 infection. Study in general: Chains were unpaired, as sequencing was done on bulk RNA from unsorted whole blood.

In its sample, this clonotype was seen many times. Its antigen is unknown. Study conclusions and caveats: Private and CD4 specificities were missed by VDJdb matching, which favored anti-spike CD8 responses.

Molecules of cDNA were individually given unique molecular identifiers that were attached to them. TCRdb recomputed calls from the 5' RACE reads with MiXCR, one row per CDR3 protein. In the table there are around 28,000 distinct CDR3 sequences, about 4% of which are singletons. CDR3 length: 12 residues. In germline, CDR1 is SNHLY, CDR2 FYNNEI. V shed 3 bases and J shed 7 bases, with 7 bases lying between them. This receptor was identified in an adult who was a healthcare worker with PCR-confirmed SARS-CoV-2 infection or an uninfected control (not recorded which). This chain connects TRBV2 to TRBJ2-1; D unclear. The sample comprised whole blood. Here the CDR3 reads CASSDAANEQFF. CDR3 nucleotide sequence: TGTGCCAGCAGTGATGCTGCGAATGAGCAGTTCTTC.